This T cell receptor (beta chain) was recorded in a study of T cell changes during pregnancy in multiple sclerosis. V lost 5 bases and J lost 5, with 15 bases in between. The CDR3 covers 14 residues. Per germline, CDR1 MNHEY and CDR2 SVGAGI. TCRdb's copy holds only in-frame clones and misses some; the assay was immunoSEQ multiplex PCR. Among roughly 30,000 clones, approximately 86% were seen once, and the ten largest hold 0.7% to 0.75%. This sequence was found in a female donor in good health, enrolled as a control in a pregnancy study. The source was CD4+ T cells from peripheral blood mononuclear cells, collected in the first trimester of pregnancy. The chain couples TRBV6-5 to TRBJ1-2, with D maybe TRBD1 (6 bases). The CDR3 nucleotides read TGTGCCAGCAGTACCCCAGGGGCGCGGTATGGCTACACCTTC. It is translated as CASSTPGARYGYTF.